This entry lists 6 T cell receptor beta chains sequenced from one sample in a study of OX40 agonist ivuxolimab in advanced cancers. This table comes from immunoSEQ multiplex PCR, and its TCRdb copy is limited to in-frame clones, with some not included. The sample holds about 29,000 clones; roughly 91% are singletons and the top ten take about a tenth. The starting material was CD4+ or CD8+ T cells sorted from blood, obtained in a trial of the OX40 agonist ivuxolimab. Receptors were obtained from an adult with an advanced solid tumor such as melanoma, head and neck, liver or kidney cancer.

This chain uses TRBV10-3 with TRBJ1-2, with D possibly TRBD1 on 6 matching bases. V lost 8 bases to trimming and J lost 0 bases, with 16 bases between them. Germline V gene sequence: CDR1 ENHRY, CDR2 SYGVKD. This CDR3 is 15 amino acids long. The CDR3 is CAIANRDTTNYGYTF. CDR3 coding DNA: TGTGCCATCGCTAACAGGGACACTACTAACTATGGCTACACCTTC.

This clone came up once. The rearrangement links TRBV5-8 to TRBJ2-7, with D perhaps given as TRBD1 or TRBD2 (5 bases each). The CDR3 contains 13 residues. The V end lost 3 bases, the J end lost 6 bases, and 13 bases lay between the germline ends. Germline V gene sequence: CDR1 SGHTS, CDR2 YDEGEE. CDR3 in DNA: TGTGCCAGCAGCTCCGGGACCTTGGGCGAGCAGTACTTC. The encoded protein is CASSSGTLGEQYF.

This clone was picked up one time. The chain recombines TRBV13 with TRBJ1-4; D unclear. Germline V lookup: CDR1 PRHDT, CDR2 FYEKMQ (reference sequence). This CDR3 is built from 13 residues. V was trimmed by 0 bases and J by 8 bases, leaving 7 bases between them. The CDR3 is CASSLGHREKLFF. The CDR3 DNA sequence: TGTGCCAGCAGCTTAGGCCATCGGGAAAAACTGTTTTTT.

The chain links TRBV27 to TRBJ2-3; D not resolved. Germline V CDR1 and CDR2: MNHEY, SMNVEV (reference sequence). The CDR3 runs to 15 residues. The V end lost 5 bases, the J end lost 1 base, and 13 bases lay between the germline ends. The chain's CDR3 is CASSPDRQGTDTQYF. DNA for the CDR3: TGTGCCAGCAGTCCGGACCGTCAGGGCACAGATACGCAGTATTTT.

The genes are TRBV19 and TRBJ2-7; TRBD2 is a possible D gene (5 bases). The germline V gene encodes CDR1 LNHDA and CDR2 SQIVND (reference sequence). This CDR3 contains 15 residues. V was trimmed by 3 bases and J by 4 bases, leaving 16 bases between them. The CDR3 reads CASSMSSSGKYEQYF. The CDR3 DNA follows: TGTGCCAGTAGTATGTCATCGTCGGGGAAATACGAGCAGTACTTC.

The CDR3 nucleotides are TGTGCCAGCAGCCTCCTGCGGCTATTGATCCTTGGGAACACTGAAGCTTTCTTT. Amino acids: CASSLLRLLILGNTEAFF. The chain carries TRBV7-2 and TRBJ1-1; D gene ambiguous. CDR1 and CDR2 from the germline V gene are SGHTA and FQGNSA. Trimming shortened V by 5 bases and J by 1 base, and 23 bases separated the two germline ends. The CDR3 runs to 18 residues.